Each of the 7 T cell receptor beta chains below was sequenced from the same sample in a study of Graves' ophthalmopathy and Graves' hyperthyroidism. The sequenced template was RNA, covering the TCR beta CDR3 region. First-round RT-PCR with HTBI primers preceded a second-round multiplex PCR. MiXCR, run by TCRdb on the multiplex PCR reads, gives a single entry per CDR3 protein. Among some 350,000 distinct CDR3 sequences listed, about 18% were seen once. Sequencing used peripheral blood. The receptors originated from an adult woman with stable Graves' hyperthyroidism.

This clonotype was recorded at least ten times. The genes are TRBV20-1 and TRBJ1-5; no clear D gene. V was pared by 3 bases and J by 2 bases, with 11 bases between. This CDR3 comprises 14 residues. From germline, CDR1 is DFQATT and CDR2 SNEGSKA (reference sequence). The CDR3 DNA is TGCAGTGCTAGTCCGGGGTACGGCAATCAGCCCCAGCATTTT. This encodes CSASPGYGNQPQHF.

Details on this clonotype: A much bigger clone sits one base away, suggesting this may be a read error. The chain carries TRBV6-1 and TRBJ2-7; 12 nucleotides agree with TRBD1. The CDR3 is made up of 14 amino acids. Trimming removed 10 bases from V and 7 bases from J; junction bases left unmatched: 11. The germline V gene has CDR1 MNHNS and CDR2 SASEGT. In DNA form, the CDR3 reads TGTGCCATCAGGCGGGGACAGGGGGCGGATGAGCAGTACTTC. This gives the protein CAIRRGQGADEQYF.

This clonotype has a count of ten or more. The gene calls are TRBV13 and TRBJ2-7; TRBD2 matches 7 bases. J lost 6 bases, V lost 5 bases, and 10 bases had no gene match. Germline CDR1 is PRHDT and CDR2 is FYEKMQ (reference sequence). This CDR3 has 14 amino acids. The CDR3 sequence: CASSASGTTPEQYF. The CDR3, as DNA: TGTGCCAGCAGCGCGTCCGGGACTACCCCCGAGCAGTACTTC.

This clonotype was recorded a few times. The chain couples TRBV2 to TRBJ2-3; 10 bases agree with TRBD2. V was pared by 1 base and J by 1 base, with 14 bases of the junction left unmatched. The length of the CDR3 is 20 residues. The germline V gene encodes CDR1 SNHLY and CDR2 FYNNEI. The CDR3 nucleotides read TGTGCCAGCAGTGAAGTGTACCCTAGCGGGAGTATCGGAGGCACAGATACGCAGTATTTT. Translation gives CASSEVYPSGSIGGTDTQYF.

The rearrangement links TRBV12-5 to TRBJ1-2; 7 bases match TRBD1. Germline CDR1 reads LGHNT; CDR2 reads FRNRAP. CDR3 size: 11 residues. After removal of 7 bases from V and 9 bases from J, the junction contained 5 bases not matched to a gene. The DNA of the CDR3 is TGTGCTAGTGCCCAGACAGGGAGCTACACCTTC. Its translation is CASAQTGSYTF.

In this sample, this clonotype turned up many times. CDR3 bases: TGTGCCAGCAGTTTATCGATGGGGGGCGCAGGCTATGGCTACACCTTC. Translated, it gives CASSLSMGGAGYGYTF. V gene TRBV27 combines with J gene TRBJ1-2, with a tentative D call TRBD1 (6 bases). V was clipped by 0 bases and J by 4 bases, with 15 bases between them. Per the germline V gene, CDR1 is MNHEY and CDR2 is SMNVEV (reference sequence). This CDR3 comprises 16 residues.

This clonotype was seen many times. The chain has TRBV20-1 and TRBJ2-2; 7 positions match TRBD2. Germline CDR1 DFQATT, CDR2 SNEGSKA (reference sequence). The CDR3 sequence is 16 residues long. V lost 3 bases and J lost 4; bases outside the gene matches: 11. CDR3 DNA sequence: TGCAGTGCTAGTTCGAGCGGGACGACTCGCACCGGGGAGCTGTTTTTT. It codes for CSASSSGTTRTGELFF.